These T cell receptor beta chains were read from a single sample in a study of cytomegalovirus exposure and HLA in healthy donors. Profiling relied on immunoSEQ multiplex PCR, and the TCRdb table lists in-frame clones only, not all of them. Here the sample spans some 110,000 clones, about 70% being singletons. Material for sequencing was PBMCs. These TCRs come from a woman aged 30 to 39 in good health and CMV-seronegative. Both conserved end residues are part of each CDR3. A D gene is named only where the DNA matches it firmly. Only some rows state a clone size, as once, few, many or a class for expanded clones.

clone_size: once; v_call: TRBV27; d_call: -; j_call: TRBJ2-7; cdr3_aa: CASSSSGREQYF; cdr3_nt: TGTGCCAGCAGTTCTTCAGGGCGCGAGCAGTACTTC
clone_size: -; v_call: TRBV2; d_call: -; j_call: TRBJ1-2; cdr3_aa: CASNPGLGANGYTF; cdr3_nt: TGTGCCAGCAACCCCGGCCTGGGGGCAAATGGCTACACCTTC
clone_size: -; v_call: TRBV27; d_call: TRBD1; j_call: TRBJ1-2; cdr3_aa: CASSGTGGTDVYGYTF; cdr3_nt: TGTGCCAGCAGTGGAACAGGGGGAACCGATGTCTATGGCTACACCTTC
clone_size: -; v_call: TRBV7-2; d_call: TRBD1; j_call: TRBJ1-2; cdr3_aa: CASSLLTGSGYGYTF; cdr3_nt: TGTGCCAGCAGTCTATTGACAGGGAGCGGCTATGGCTACACCTTC
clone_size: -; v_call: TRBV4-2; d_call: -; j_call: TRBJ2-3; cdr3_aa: CASSQIHGTSTDTQYF; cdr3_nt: TGTGCCAGCAGCCAAATCCACGGGACTAGCACAGATACGCAGTATTTT
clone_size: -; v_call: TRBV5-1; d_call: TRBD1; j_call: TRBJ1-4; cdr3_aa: CASSPGTGGDLSEKLFF; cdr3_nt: TGCGCCAGCAGCCCCGGGACAGGGGGTGATCTGAGTGAAAAACTGTTTTTT
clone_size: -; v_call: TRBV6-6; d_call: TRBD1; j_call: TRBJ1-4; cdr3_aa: CASSYPGTGGEKLFF; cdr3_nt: TGTGCCAGCAGTTACCCCGGGACAGGTGGAGAAAAACTGTTTTTT
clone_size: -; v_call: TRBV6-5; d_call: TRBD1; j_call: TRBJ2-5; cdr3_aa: CASLQGASGTQYF; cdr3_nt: TGTGCCAGCTTGCAGGGGGCGTCTGGGACCCAGTACTTC
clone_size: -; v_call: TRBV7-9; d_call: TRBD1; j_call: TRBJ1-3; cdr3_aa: CASSGAGGHSGNTIYF; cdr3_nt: TGTGCCAGCAGTGGAGCAGGGGGTCATTCTGGAAACACCATATATTTT
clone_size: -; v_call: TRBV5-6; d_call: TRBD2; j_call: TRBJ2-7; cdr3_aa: CASSLTTSGAYGSYEQYF; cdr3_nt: TGTGCCAGCAGCTTGACGACTAGCGGGGCCTATGGCTCCTACGAGCAGTACTTC
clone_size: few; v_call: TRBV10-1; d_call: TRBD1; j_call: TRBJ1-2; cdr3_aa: CASSESEDRGCIGGF; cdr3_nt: TGCGCCAGCAGTGAGTCGGAGGACAGGGGGTGTATAGGGGGCTTC
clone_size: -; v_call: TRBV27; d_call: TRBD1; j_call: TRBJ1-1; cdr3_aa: CASSPTGAVYTEAFF; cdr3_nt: TGTGCCAGCAGCCCGACAGGGGCGGTATACACTGAAGCTTTCTTT
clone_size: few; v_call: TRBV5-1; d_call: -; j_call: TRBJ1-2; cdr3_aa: CASGEQANYGYTF; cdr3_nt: TGCGCCAGCGGGGAACAGGCGAACTATGGCTACACCTTC
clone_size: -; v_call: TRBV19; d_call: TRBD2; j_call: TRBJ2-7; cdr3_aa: CASSIGGIVSYEQYF; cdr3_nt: TGTGCCAGTAGTATCGGGGGGATAGTTTCGTACGAGCAGTACTTC
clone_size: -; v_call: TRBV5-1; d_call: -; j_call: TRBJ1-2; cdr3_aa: CASSPFVLPQPGQDYGYTF; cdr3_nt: TGCGCCAGCAGCCCATTTGTCTTGCCCCAACCGGGACAAGACTATGGCTACACCTTC
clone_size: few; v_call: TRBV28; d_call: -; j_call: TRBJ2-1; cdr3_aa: CASRNFGRGEQFF; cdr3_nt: TGTGCCAGCAGAAATTTCGGTCGGGGTGAGCAGTTCTTC
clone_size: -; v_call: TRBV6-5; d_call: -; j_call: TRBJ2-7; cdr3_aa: CASSYGRPVSYEQYF; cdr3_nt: TGTGCCAGCAGTTACGGCAGGCCTGTCTCCTACGAGCAGTACTTC
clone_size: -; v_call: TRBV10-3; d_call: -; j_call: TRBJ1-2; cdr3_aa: CAIRGYGYTF; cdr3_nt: TGTGCCATCCGAGGATATGGCTACACCTTC
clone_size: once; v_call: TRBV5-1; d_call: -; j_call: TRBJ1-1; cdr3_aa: CASSLASTDSKAFF; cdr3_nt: TGCGCCAGCAGCTTGGCCTCGACAGACAGTAAAGCTTTCTTT
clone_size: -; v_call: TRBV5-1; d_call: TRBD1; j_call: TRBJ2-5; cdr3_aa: CASSKTSTGSQETQYF; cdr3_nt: TGCGCCAGCAGCAAAACCTCGACAGGGTCCCAAGAGACCCAGTACTTC
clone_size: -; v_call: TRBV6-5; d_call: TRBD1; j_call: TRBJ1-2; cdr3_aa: CASSYSYPTGVGYTF; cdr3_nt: TGTGCCAGCAGTTACTCCTACCCTACAGGGGTAGGCTACACCTTC
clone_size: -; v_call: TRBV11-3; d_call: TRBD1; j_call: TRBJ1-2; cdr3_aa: CASSLEGQGVGYTF; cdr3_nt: TGTGCCAGCAGCCTAGAGGGACAGGGTGTCGGCTACACCTTC
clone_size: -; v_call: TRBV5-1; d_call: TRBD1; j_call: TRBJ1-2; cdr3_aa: CASSPTGGCGYTF; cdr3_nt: TGCGCCAGCAGCCCCACAGGGGGTTGCGGCTACACCTTC
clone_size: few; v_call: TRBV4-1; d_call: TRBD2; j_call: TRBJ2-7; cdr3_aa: CASSQGAGASYEQYF; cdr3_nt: TGCGCCAGCAGCCAAGGAGCGGGGGCCTCCTACGAGCAGTACTTC
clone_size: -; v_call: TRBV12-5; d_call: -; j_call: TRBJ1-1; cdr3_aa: CASGLPDTEAFF; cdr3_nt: TGTGCTAGTGGTTTGCCCGACACTGAAGCTTTCTTT
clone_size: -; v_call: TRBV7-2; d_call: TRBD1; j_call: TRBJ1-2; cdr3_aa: CASSQGAGYGYTF; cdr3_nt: TGTGCCAGCAGCCAGGGGGCTGGGTATGGCTACACCTTC
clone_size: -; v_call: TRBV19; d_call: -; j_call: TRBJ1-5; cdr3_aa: CASSIGGESNQPQHF; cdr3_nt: TGTGCCAGTAGTATCGGAGGGGAAAGCAATCAGCCCCAGCATTTT
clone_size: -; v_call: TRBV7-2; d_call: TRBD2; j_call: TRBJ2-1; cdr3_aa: CASSIASGGHYNEQFF; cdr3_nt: TGTGCCAGCAGCATCGCTAGCGGGGGGCATTACAATGAGCAGTTCTTC
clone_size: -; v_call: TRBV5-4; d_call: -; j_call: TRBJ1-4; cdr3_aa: CASSVPGPRAEEKLFF; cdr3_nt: TGTGCCAGCAGCGTGCCAGGGCCCAGGGCGGAGGAAAAACTGTTTTTT
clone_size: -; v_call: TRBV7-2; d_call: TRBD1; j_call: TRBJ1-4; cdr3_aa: CASSLAGQGVEKLFF; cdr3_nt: TGTGCCAGCAGCTTAGCTGGACAGGGCGTTGAAAAACTGTTTTTT
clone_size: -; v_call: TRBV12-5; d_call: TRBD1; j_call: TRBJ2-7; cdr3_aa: CASQGQGDEQYF; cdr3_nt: TGTGCTTCCCAGGGACAGGGGGACGAGCAGTACTTC
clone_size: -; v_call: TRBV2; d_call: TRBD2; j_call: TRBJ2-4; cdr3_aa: CASSTPRTSGKNIQYF; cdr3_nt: TGTGCCAGCAGTACTCCTAGGACTAGCGGGAAAAACATTCAGTACTTC
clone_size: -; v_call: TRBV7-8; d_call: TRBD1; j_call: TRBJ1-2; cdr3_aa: CASSLELGTANYGYTF; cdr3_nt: TGTGCCAGCAGCTTAGAGCTCGGGACAGCTAACTATGGCTACACCTTC
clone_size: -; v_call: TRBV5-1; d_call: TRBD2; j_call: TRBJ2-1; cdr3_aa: CASSKGLAGSYNEQFF; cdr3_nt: TGCGCCAGCAGCAAGGGACTAGCGGGGTCGTACAATGAGCAGTTCTTC
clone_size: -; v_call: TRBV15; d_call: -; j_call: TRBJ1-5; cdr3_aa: CATSGQGLGQPQHF; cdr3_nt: TGTGCCACCAGCGGTCAGGGCTTGGGTCAGCCCCAGCATTTT
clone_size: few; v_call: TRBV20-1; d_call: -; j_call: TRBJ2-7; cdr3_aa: CSAPSVYEQYF; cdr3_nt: TGCAGTGCCCCATCCGTCTACGAGCAGTACTTC
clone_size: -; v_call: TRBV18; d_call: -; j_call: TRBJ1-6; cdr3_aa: CASSPRLGDSPLHF; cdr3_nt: TGTGCCAGCTCACCCCGTCTCGGGGATTCACCCCTCCACTTT
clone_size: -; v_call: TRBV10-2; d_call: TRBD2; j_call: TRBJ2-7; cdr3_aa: CASSEFKREDTYEQYF; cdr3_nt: TGCGCCAGCAGTGAGTTTAAGCGGGAGGACACCTACGAGCAGTACTTC
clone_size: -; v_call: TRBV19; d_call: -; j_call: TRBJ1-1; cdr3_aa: CASSIVRENTEAFF; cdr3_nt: TGTGCCAGTAGTATAGTGAGGGAAAACACTGAAGCTTTCTTT
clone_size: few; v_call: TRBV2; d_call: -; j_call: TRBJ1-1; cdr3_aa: CASSEVGQIRAFF; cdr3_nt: TGTGCCAGCAGTGAAGTGGGACAAATAAGGGCTTTCTTT
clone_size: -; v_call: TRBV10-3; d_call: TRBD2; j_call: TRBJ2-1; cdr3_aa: CAISPGTSGIITGYEQFF; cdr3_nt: TGTGCCATCAGCCCCGGGACTAGCGGGATCATAACGGGTTATGAGCAGTTCTTC
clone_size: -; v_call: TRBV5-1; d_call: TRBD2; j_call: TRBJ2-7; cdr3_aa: CASSRREDGEQYF; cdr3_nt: TGCGCCAGCAGCAGGCGGGAGGACGGCGAGCAGTACTTC
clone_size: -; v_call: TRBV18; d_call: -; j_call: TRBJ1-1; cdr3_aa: CASSPTSIRTANTEAFF; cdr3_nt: TGTGCCAGCTCACCAACCAGCATCCGGACAGCTAACACTGAAGCTTTCTTT
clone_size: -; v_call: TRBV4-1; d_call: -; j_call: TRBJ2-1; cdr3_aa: CASSPDPFGAYNEQFF; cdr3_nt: TGCGCCAGCAGCCCTGACCCGTTCGGGGCCTACAATGAGCAGTTCTTC
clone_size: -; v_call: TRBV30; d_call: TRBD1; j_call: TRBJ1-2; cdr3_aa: CAWSEGWGTGGPYTF; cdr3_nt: TGTGCCTGGAGTGAAGGGTGGGGGACAGGGGGGCCCTACACCTTC
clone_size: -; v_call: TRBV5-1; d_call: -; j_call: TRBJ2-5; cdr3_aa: CASSSPMGAETQYF; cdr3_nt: TGCGCCAGCAGCTCTCCGATGGGGGCTGAGACCCAGTACTTC
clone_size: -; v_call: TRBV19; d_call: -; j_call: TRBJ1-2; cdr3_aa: CASSIRGDGYTF; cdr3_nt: TGTGCCAGTAGTATTAGGGGCGATGGCTACACCTTC
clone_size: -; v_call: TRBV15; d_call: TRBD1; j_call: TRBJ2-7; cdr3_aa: CATSEMTGGDYEQYF; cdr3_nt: TGTGCCACCAGCGAAATGACAGGGGGCGACTACGAGCAGTACTTC
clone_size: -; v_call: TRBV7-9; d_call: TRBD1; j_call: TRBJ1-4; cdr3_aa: CASSGDRRFEKLFF; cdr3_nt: TGTGCCAGCAGTGGGGACAGAAGATTTGAAAAACTGTTTTTT
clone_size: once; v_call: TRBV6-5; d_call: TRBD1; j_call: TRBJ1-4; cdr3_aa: CASSYHGQGGEKLFF; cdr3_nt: TGTGCCAGCAGTTACCACGGACAGGGCGGAGAAAAACTGTTTTTT
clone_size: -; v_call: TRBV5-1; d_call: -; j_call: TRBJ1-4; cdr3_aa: CASSPLGTNEKLFF; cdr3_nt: TGCGCCAGCAGCCCCCTAGGAACTAATGAAAAACTGTTTTTT
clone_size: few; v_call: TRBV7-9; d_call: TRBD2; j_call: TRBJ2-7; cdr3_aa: CATSLDISGSRHEQYF; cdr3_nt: TGTGCCACAAGCTTAGACATAAGCGGGAGTAGGCACGAGCAGTACTTC
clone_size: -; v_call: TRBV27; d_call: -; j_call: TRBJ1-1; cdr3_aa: CASSLDGDTEAFF; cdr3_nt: TGTGCCAGCAGTTTAGACGGAGACACTGAAGCTTTCTTT